This passage covers 30 T cell receptor beta chains from one sample sequenced in a study of PD-L1 blockade in urothelial cancer. Time point meaning: pretreatment peripheral blood. Sequencing used immunoSEQ multiplex PCR; TCRdb keeps in-frame clones, though not all of them. There are roughly 51,000 clones in the sample; 79% occur only once, and about 10% lies in the top ten. The material sequenced was PBMCs, taken around atezolizumab (anti-PD-L1) treatment. Receptors were obtained from a man between 65 and 85 years old with urothelial cancer.

This clone appeared once. The chain is built from TRBV5-5 and TRBJ2-2, with 8 bases that match TRBD2. Trimming took 0 bases from V and 1 from J; bases not matched to a gene: 5. The germline gives CDR1 SGHKS, CDR2 YYEKEE (reference sequence). This CDR3 has 17 residues. CDR3: CASSLVNLAGNTGELFF. For the CDR3, the DNA is TGTGCCAGCAGCTTGGTTAACCTAGCGGGGAACACCGGGGAGCTGTTTTTT. Full variable domain (missing parts from reference TRBV5-5 and TRBJ2-2): DAGVTQSPTHLIKTRGQQVTLRCSPISGHKSVSWYQQVLGQGPQFIFQYYEKEERGRGNFPDRFSARQFPNYSSELNVNALLLGDSALYLCASSLVNLAGNTGELFFGEGSRLTVL.

This clone was counted only a few times. The chain has TRBV28 and TRBJ1-1; D may be TRBD1 (5 bases). The CDR3 covers 11 residues. Germline values: CDR1 MDHEN, CDR2 SYDVKM. Trimming pared 6 bases from V and 10 bases from J, leaving 12 bases between. Written as DNA, the CDR3 is TGTGCCAGCAGGGGGCCAGCCCCAGCTTTCTTT. Its protein is CASRGPAPAFF.

J is TRBJ2-7 and V is TRBV27; D not certain. The CDR3 totals 15 residues. Trimming took 8 bases from V and 2 from J, leaving 19 bases between them. From germline, CDR1 is MNHEY and CDR2 SMNVEV (reference sequence). DNA for the CDR3: TGTGCCAGCGGCTTCCTGTCCAGCGCGACCTACGAGCAGTACTTC. Translation gives CASGFLSSATYEQYF.

V gene TRBV5-1 combines with J gene TRBJ2-1; 8 nucleotides agree with TRBD2. Germline CDR1 is SGHRS and CDR2 is YFSETQ. V shed 4 bases and J 5 bases; nucleotides not matched to a gene: 14. The CDR3 runs to 17 residues. The CDR3 nucleotides are TGCGCCAGCAGCCCGGTTGTCTTAGCGGGACTCAACAATGAGCAGTTCTTC. It encodes CASSPVVLAGLNNEQFF.

V and J are TRBV2 and TRBJ1-4, with 8 bases identical to TRBD1. V trimming: 7 bases; J trimming: 7 bases; junction bases outside the gene matches: 14. The CDR3 length is 16 residues. The germline V gene encodes CDR1 SNHLY and CDR2 FYNNEI. CDR3 protein: CASMRNGQGGTEKLFF. CDR3 in DNA: TGTGCCAGCATGCGTAATGGACAGGGTGGAACTGAAAAACTGTTTTTT.

V gene TRBV19 combines with J gene TRBJ2-4; tentative D call: TRBD1 (6 bases). V was cut by 10 bases and J by 1 base, with 11 bases left in between. The CDR3 runs to 13 residues. Germline CDR1 and CDR2: LNHDA and SQIVND (reference sequence). The CDR3: CAIEDRAKNIQYF. In nucleotides, the CDR3 is TGTGCCATCGAAGACAGGGCCAAAAACATTCAGTACTTC.

A single count supports this clone. The V gene is TRBV19, the J gene TRBJ2-5; D is possibly TRBD1 (5 bases). The CDR3 runs 13 residues. The V and J ends lost 5 bases and 3 bases respectively, with 10 bases between them. Germline assignment: CDR1 LNHDA and CDR2 SQIVND (reference sequence). The CDR3 DNA is TGTGCCAGTAGTGCCTCAGGGAAAGAGACCCAGTACTTC. Encoded protein: CASSASGKETQYF.

The chain joins TRBV6-1 to TRBJ2-1, with 9 nucleotides matching TRBD2. The V gene end was trimmed by 7 bases and the J gene end by 4 bases; junction bases not matched to a gene: 8. This CDR3 spans 15 amino acids. CDR1 is MNHNS and CDR2 is SASEGT in the germline V gene. Here the CDR3 DNA reads TGTGCCAGCAAGACTAGCGGAGGAACGTACAATGAGCAGTTCTTC. Amino acid sequence: CASKTSGGTYNEQFF.

CDR3 in amino acids: CASSQTSGVTDTQYF. The CDR3 region has the DNA TGTGCCAGCAGTCAGACTAGCGGGGTGACAGATACGCAGTATTTT. The chain recombines TRBV28 with TRBJ2-3; 11 bases line up with TRBD2. Germline V gives CDR1 MDHEN, CDR2 SYDVKM. The CDR3 runs 15 residues. The V and J ends lost 5 bases and 3 bases, in that order; junction bases with no gene match: 4.

The V gene is TRBV7-9, the J gene TRBJ2-7; D possibly corresponds to TRBD2 (7 bases). Germline V gene sequence: CDR1 SEHNR, CDR2 FQNEAQ (reference sequence). The CDR3 length is 15 residues. V dropped 5 bases and J dropped 5 bases, with 19 bases sitting between them. Here the CDR3 reads CASSPFGGAVNEQYF. The CDR3 nucleotides are TGTGCCAGCAGCCCGTTTGGGGGGGCTGTAAACGAGCAGTACTTC. Variable domain in full (rest from reference TRBV7-9 and TRBJ2-7): DTGVSQNPRHKITKRGQNVTFRCDPISEHNRLYWYRQTLGQGPEFLTYFQNEAQLEKSRLLSDRFSAERPKGSFSTLEIQRTEQGDSAMYLCASSPFGGAVNEQYFGPGTRLTVT.

This clone was observed once. The chain carries TRBV6-5 and TRBJ1-4; 9 bases agree with TRBD1. The CDR3 consists of 14 residues. CDR1 is MNHEY and CDR2 is SVGAGI in the germline V gene. J lost 7 bases, V lost 6 bases, and 6 bases had no gene match. The CDR3 loop reads CASRGQGKGEKLFF. Here the CDR3 DNA reads TGTGCCAGCAGAGGACAGGGGAAGGGTGAAAAACTGTTTTTT.

The V and J genes are TRBV6-1 and TRBJ2-1, with no clear D. Trimming left V 7 bases short and J 0 bases short, with 13 bases between. This CDR3 is built from 15 residues. Germline loops: CDR1 MNHNS, CDR2 SASEGT. CDR3 sequence: CASNLITNSYNEQFF. The DNA of the CDR3 is TGTGCCAGCAACCTTATTACAAACTCCTACAATGAGCAGTTCTTC.

The J gene is TRBJ2-1, the V gene TRBV5-4; D is undetermined. CDR3 size: 15 residues. V lost 0 bases and J 4 bases, leaving 11 bases between the germline ends. Germline V gene data show CDR1 as SGHNT and CDR2 as YYREEE (reference sequence). The CDR3 here is CASSLDRVEYNEQFF. The CDR3 region has the DNA TGTGCCAGCAGCTTGGACCGGGTCGAGTACAATGAGCAGTTCTTC. Combining the CDR3 with reference TRBV5-4 and TRBJ2-1 gives the whole variable domain ETGVTQSPTHLIKTRGQQVTLRCSSQSGHNTVSWYQQALGQGPQFIFQYYREEENGRGNFPPRFSGLQFPNYSSELNVNALELDDSALYLCASSLDRVEYNEQFFGPGTRLTVL.

This clone was picked up many times. CDR3 nucleotide sequence: TGTGCCATCAGTTTTAATAGCGGGAGTGGGATCGAGCAGTACTTC. This sequence encodes CAISFNSGSGIEQYF. The rearrangement joins TRBV10-3 to TRBJ2-7; TRBD2 aligns across 9 bases. The CDR3 is 15 amino acids. Trimming took 5 bases from V and 6 from J; bases not matched to a gene: 11. Per germline, CDR1 ENHRY and CDR2 SYGVKD.

The chain employs TRBV6-6 and TRBJ1-2; 7 bases align to TRBD1. The CDR3 is made up of 13 amino acids. V was pared by 5 bases and J by 8 bases, with 8 bases of the junction left unmatched. From germline, CDR1 is MNHNY and CDR2 SVGAGI (reference sequence). In DNA form, the CDR3 reads TGTGCCAGCAGTCCCGGGACAGCTAGAGGCTACACCTTC. Translated, it gives CASSPGTARGYTF.

The gene calls are TRBV18 and TRBJ2-3; no clear D. The V and J ends lost 3 bases and 1 base respectively, with 14 bases between them. The CDR3 runs 16 residues. Germline V CDR1 and CDR2: KGHSH, LQKENI. The CDR3 here is CASSPSTRQGTDTQYF. The CDR3, as DNA: TGTGCCAGCTCACCCTCGACACGTCAGGGCACAGATACGCAGTATTTT.

V gene TRBV21-1 combines with J gene TRBJ2-1; the table's D call, TRBD1, has no DNA check behind it. TRBV21-1 is a listed pseudogene. This CDR3 is built from 14 residues. As DNA, the CDR3 is TGTGCCAGCAGCAAAGAACAGCCTTACAATGAGCAGTTCTTC. Its protein product is CASSKEQPYNEQFF.

J is TRBJ2-7 and V is TRBV5-1, with TRBD2 matching 11 bases. The germline V gene encodes CDR1 SGHRS and CDR2 YFSETQ. The J segment lost 3 bases and the V segment lost 4 bases, leaving 3 bases of the junction unmatched. The length of the CDR3 is 14 residues. CDR3 nucleotides: TGCGCCAGCAGCCCTGGGACTAGCGGCTACGAGCAGTACTTC. It translates to CASSPGTSGYEQYF.

The chain couples TRBV28 to TRBJ1-3; no firm D call. Germline assignment: CDR1 MDHEN and CDR2 SYDVKM. CDR3 length equals 16 residues. V lost 2 bases and J lost 0, with 11 bases in between. CDR3 loop: CASSLVDWRSGNTIYF. For the CDR3, the DNA is TGTGCCAGCAGTTTAGTGGACTGGCGCTCTGGAAACACCATATATTTT.

The chain employs TRBV9 and TRBJ2-5; no firm D call. Germline lookup yields CDR1 SGDLS and CDR2 YYNGEE. The V gene lost 2 bases and the J gene lost 0 bases, with 14 bases spanning the gap. The CDR3 spans 16 residues. CDR3 sequence reads: CASSVQPLENQETQYF. Here the CDR3 DNA reads TGTGCCAGCAGCGTTCAACCTCTAGAGAACCAAGAGACCCAGTACTTC.

The chain employs TRBV5-4 and TRBJ2-3; 8 positions match TRBD2. This CDR3 has 14 residues. V shed 4 bases, J shed 2 bases, and the junction held 3 bases outside the gene matches. Per the germline V gene, CDR1 is SGHNT and CDR2 is YYREEE (reference sequence). The CDR3 is CASSLAGYTDTQYF. CDR3 sequence (DNA): TGTGCCAGCAGCCTAGCGGGCTACACAGATACGCAGTATTTT.

Relative to its sample, this clone is medium-sized. The chain carries TRBV2 and TRBJ2-2; TRBD1 matches 8 bases. Trimming removed 2 bases from V and 2 bases from J; junction bases left unmatched: 1. Germline V gene data show CDR1 as SNHLY and CDR2 as FYNNEI. CDR3 length equals 15 residues. CDR3 DNA: TGTGCCAGCAGTGAACAGGGGGCCAACACCGGGGAGCTGTTTTTT. It is translated as CASSEQGANTGELFF. Filled out from reference TRBV2 and TRBJ2-2, the complete variable domain reads EPEVTQTPSHQVTQMGQEVILRCVPISNHLYFYWYRQILGQKVEFLVSFYNNEISEKSEIFDDQFSVERPDGSNFTLKIRSTKLEDSAMYFCASSEQGANTGELFFGEGSRLTVL.

The gene calls are TRBV4-1 and TRBJ2-2; 8 bases align to TRBD1. The CDR3 contains 16 residues. V gave up 4 bases and J gave up 2 bases; unmatched junction bases: 6. Germline V gene data show CDR1 as MGHRA and CDR2 as YSYEKL. CDR3 loop: CASSRTTGVNTGELFF. The CDR3 coding sequence is TGCGCCAGCAGCCGCACGACAGGGGTAAACACCGGGGAGCTGTTTTTT.

This chain uses TRBV6-1 with TRBJ2-7; possible D gene TRBD1, 6 bases. Trimming removed 6 bases at V and 2 bases at J, with 14 bases between. Germline V gene lookup returns CDR1 MNHNS and CDR2 SASEGT. This CDR3 is built from 14 residues. The CDR3: CASRGTRDTYEQYF. DNA for the CDR3: TGTGCCAGCAGAGGGACAAGGGATACCTACGAGCAGTACTTC.

In its sample, this clone was seen a few times. The chain uses TRBV6-1 and TRBJ1-2; the D is unclear. The CDR3 totals 14 residues. Trimming removed 0 bases from V and 5 bases from J, with 10 bases in between. CDR1 MNHNS and CDR2 SASEGT come from the germline V gene. The CDR3 reads CASSEALRTYGYTF. For the CDR3, the DNA is TGTGCCAGCAGTGAAGCGCTGAGAACTTATGGCTACACCTTC.

The chain employs TRBV9 and TRBJ1-3; D unclear. Deletions cut 3 bases from V and 0 bases from J, with 10 bases between. The CDR3 is made up of 15 amino acids. The germline gives CDR1 SGDLS, CDR2 YYNGEE. The CDR3, as DNA: TGTGCCAGCAGCGCCCTTGGGAGCTCTGGAAACACCATATATTTT. It is translated as CASSALGSSGNTIYF.

The chain joins TRBV11-2 to TRBJ2-5, with 11 positions matching TRBD1. V dropped 1 base and J dropped 6; count of bases not matched to a gene: 10. The germline V gene encodes CDR1 SGHAT and CDR2 FQNNGV. This CDR3 is 17 amino acids long. This CDR3 is CASSLGHYGQGAKTQYF. The CDR3, as DNA: TGTGCCAGCAGCTTAGGGCATTATGGACAGGGGGCGAAGACCCAGTACTTC. Full variable domain (outside the CDR3, taken from reference TRBV11-2 and TRBJ2-5): EAGVAQSPRYKIIEKRQSVAFWCNPISGHATLYWYQQILGQGPKLLIQFQNNGVVDDSQLPKDRFSAERLKGVDSTLKIQPAKLEDSAVYLCASSLGHYGQGAKTQYFGPGTRLLVL.

The chain has TRBV11-3 and TRBJ1-1, with D uncertain. V was pared by 0 bases and J by 0 bases, with 5 bases between. The CDR3 loop spans 14 amino acids. Germline-derived CDR1 and CDR2 are SGHNT and YENEEA. CDR3 residues: CASSLDAVNTEAFF. The CDR3 nucleotides read TGTGCCAGCAGCTTAGATGCGGTGAACACTGAAGCTTTCTTT.

This sequence joins TRBV5-1 and TRBJ2-7; 8 bases align to TRBD2. The CDR3 has 16 residues. Germline assignment: CDR1 SGHRS and CDR2 YFSETQ. Trimming removed 2 bases from V and 4 bases from J; junction bases left unmatched: 11. The CDR3 loop is CASSLLGAGGLYEQYF. For the CDR3, the DNA is TGCGCCAGCAGCTTACTCGGTGCGGGAGGCTTATACGAGCAGTACTTC.

V is TRBV7-9 and J is TRBJ1-1, with TRBD1 matching over 9 bases. The CDR3 consists of 13 residues. CDR1 and CDR2 (germline): SEHNR, FQNEAQ (reference sequence). V gave up 4 bases and J gave up 3 bases; unmatched junction bases: 0. The CDR3, as DNA: TGTGCCAGCAGCTGGACAGGGGACACTGAAGCTTTCTTT. This encodes CASSWTGDTEAFF.